This TCR beta chain was sequenced for a study of monozygotic twins with inflammatory bowel disease. TCRdb re-called the 5' RACE reads, yielding one record per CDR3 amino acid sequence without DNA. The listing records 350,000 to 550,000 distinct CDR3 sequences. The germline V gene encodes CDR1 LGHDT and CDR2 YNNKEL (reference sequence). The CDR3 sequence is 12 residues long. Comments on this clonotype: The antigen is undetermined.

Study-level findings and limits: Discordant twins had repertoire similarity that did not differ from that of concordant twins, possibly from limited power.

Sequencing input: blood. The chain carries TRBV3-1 and TRBJ2-1. This clonotype was sampled from a human donor with ulcerative colitis or Crohn's disease, or a healthy co-twin of an affected twin (not recorded which). Here the CDR3 reads CASSYSDNEQFF.